The source of this T cell receptor beta chain is a study of T cell responses to AZD1222 COVID-19 vaccine. Repertoires were generated with immunoSEQ multiplex PCR, while TCRdb's copy carries only in-frame clones and drops some. This sample yields more than 150,000 clones, of which just under 90% are seen a single time; roughly 6% belongs to the top ten. This clonotype was obtained from an adult in good health. The material sequenced was peripheral blood, taken on day 0 of AZD1222 vaccination.

The CDR3 coding sequence is TGCGCCAGCACGGAGACAGGGGCGGGTTATGGCTACACCTTC. As protein: CASTETGAGYGYTF. V gene TRBV5-1 combines with J gene TRBJ1-2; 8 bases agree with TRBD1. CDR1 and CDR2 from the germline V gene are SGHRS and YFSETQ. The CDR3 is made up of 14 amino acids. V was clipped by 6 bases and J by 5 bases; unmatched bases: 9.